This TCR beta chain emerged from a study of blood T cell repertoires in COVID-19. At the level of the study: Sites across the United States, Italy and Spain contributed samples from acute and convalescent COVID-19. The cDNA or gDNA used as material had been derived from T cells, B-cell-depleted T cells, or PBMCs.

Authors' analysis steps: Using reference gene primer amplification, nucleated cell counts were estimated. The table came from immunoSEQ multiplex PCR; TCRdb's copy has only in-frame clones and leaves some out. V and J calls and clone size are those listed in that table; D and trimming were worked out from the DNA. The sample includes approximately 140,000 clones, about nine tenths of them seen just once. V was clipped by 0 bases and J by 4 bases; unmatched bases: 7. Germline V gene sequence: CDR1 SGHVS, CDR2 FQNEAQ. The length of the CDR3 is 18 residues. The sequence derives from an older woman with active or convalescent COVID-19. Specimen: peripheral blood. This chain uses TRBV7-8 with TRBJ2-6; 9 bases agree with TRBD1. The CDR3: CASSLAWTGAFGANVLTF. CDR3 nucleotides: TGTGCCAGCAGCTTAGCATGGACAGGGGCTTTCGGGGCCAACGTCCTGACTTTC.